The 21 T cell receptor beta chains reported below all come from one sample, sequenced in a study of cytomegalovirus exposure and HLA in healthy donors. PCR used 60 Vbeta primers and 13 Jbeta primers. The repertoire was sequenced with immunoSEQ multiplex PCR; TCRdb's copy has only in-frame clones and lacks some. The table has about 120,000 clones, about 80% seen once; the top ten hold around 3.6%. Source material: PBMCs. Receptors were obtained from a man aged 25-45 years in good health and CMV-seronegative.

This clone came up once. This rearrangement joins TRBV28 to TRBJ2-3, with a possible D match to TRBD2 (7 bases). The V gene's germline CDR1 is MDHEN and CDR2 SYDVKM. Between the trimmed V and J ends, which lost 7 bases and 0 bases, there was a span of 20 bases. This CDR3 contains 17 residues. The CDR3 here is CASISGGLAASTDTQYF. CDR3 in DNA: TGTGCCAGCATCTCTGGGGGGCTAGCGGCTAGCACAGATACGCAGTATTTT. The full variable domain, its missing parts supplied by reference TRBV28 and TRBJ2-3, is DVKVTQSSRYLVKRTGEKVFLECVQDMDHENMFWYRQDPGLGLRLIYFSYDVKMKEKGDIPEGYSVSREKKERFSLILESASTNQTSMYLCASISGGLAASTDTQYFGPGTRLTVL.

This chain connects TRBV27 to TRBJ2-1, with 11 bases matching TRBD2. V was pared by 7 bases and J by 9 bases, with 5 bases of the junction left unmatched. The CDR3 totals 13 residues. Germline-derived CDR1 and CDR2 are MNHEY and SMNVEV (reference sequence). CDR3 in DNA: TGTGCCAGCAAACTAGCGGGAGCAACTGAGCAGTTCTTC. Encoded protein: CASKLAGATEQFF.

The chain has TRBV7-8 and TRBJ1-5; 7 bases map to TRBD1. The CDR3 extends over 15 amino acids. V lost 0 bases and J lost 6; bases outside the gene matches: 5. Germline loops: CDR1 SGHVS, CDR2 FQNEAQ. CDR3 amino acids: CASSLADRATQPQHF. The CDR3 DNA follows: TGTGCCAGCAGCTTAGCTGACAGGGCGACTCAGCCCCAGCATTTT.

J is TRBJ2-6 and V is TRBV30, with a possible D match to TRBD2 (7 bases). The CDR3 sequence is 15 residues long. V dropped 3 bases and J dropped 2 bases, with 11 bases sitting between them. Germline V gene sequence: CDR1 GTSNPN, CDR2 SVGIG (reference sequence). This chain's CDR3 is CAWREGGAGANVLTF. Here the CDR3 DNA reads TGTGCCTGGAGGGAGGGGGGGGCTGGGGCCAACGTCCTGACTTTC.

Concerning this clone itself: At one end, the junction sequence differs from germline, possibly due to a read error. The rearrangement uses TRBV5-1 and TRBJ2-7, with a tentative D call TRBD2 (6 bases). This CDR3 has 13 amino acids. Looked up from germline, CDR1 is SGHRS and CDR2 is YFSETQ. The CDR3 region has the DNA TGCGCCAGCAGCTTGAGTGGGTCGGGGGAGCAGCACTTC. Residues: CASSLSGSGEQHF.

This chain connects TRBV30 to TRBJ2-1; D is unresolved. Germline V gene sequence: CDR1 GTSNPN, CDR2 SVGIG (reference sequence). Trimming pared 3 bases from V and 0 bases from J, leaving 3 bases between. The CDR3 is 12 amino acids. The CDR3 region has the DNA TGTGCCTGGAGCGTCTCCTACAATGAGCAGTTCTTC. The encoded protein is CAWSVSYNEQFF. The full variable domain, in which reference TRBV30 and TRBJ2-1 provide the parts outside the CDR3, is SQTIHQWPATLVQPVGSPLSLECTVEGTSNPNLYWYRQAAGRGLQLLFYSVGIGQISSEVPQNLSASRPQDRQFILSSKKLLLSDSGFYLCAWSVSYNEQFFGPGTRLTVL.

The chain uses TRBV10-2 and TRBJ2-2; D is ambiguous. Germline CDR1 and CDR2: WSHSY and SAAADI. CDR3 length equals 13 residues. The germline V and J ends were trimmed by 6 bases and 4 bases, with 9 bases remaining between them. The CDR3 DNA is TGCGCCAGCAGCGCAGGTGTCACCGGGGAGCTGTTTTTT. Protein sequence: CASSAGVTGELFF.

The CDR3 loop reads CASSIGTSGRAKNIQYF. The CDR3 nucleotides are TGTGCCAGTAGTATCGGGACTAGCGGGAGGGCCAAAAACATTCAGTACTTC. J is TRBJ2-4 and V is TRBV19; 15 bases fit TRBD2. CDR3 length: 17 residues. The junction had 1 base not matched to a gene; V was cut back by 3 bases and J by 1 base. Germline-derived CDR1 and CDR2 are LNHDA and SQIVND (reference sequence).

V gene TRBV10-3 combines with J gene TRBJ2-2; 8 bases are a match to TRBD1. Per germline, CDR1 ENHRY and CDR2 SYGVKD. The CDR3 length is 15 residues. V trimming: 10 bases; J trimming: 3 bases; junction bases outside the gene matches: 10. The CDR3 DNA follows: TGTGCCACCTTCGAGGACAGGGAAGACACCGGGGAGCTGTTTTTT. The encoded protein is CATFEDREDTGELFF.

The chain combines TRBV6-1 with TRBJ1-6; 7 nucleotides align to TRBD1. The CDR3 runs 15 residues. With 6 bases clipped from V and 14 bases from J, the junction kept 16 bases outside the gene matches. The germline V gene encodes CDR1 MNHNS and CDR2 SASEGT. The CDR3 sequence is CASRSKGALSVSLHF. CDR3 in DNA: TGTGCCAGCAGGAGCAAGGGGGCCCTTAGTGTATCCCTCCACTTT.

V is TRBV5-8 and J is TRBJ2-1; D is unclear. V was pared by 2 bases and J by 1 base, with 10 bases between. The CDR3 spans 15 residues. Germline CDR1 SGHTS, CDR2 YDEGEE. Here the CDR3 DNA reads TGTGCCAGCAGCTTTTACTCCCGATCCTACAATGAGCAGTTCTTC. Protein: CASSFYSRSYNEQFF.

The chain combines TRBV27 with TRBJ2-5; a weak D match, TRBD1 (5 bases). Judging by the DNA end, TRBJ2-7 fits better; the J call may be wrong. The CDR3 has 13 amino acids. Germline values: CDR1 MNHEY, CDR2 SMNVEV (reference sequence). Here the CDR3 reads CASSPTALNEQYF. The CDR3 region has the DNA TGTGCCAGCAGCCCGACAGCCCTCAACGAGCAGTACTTC.

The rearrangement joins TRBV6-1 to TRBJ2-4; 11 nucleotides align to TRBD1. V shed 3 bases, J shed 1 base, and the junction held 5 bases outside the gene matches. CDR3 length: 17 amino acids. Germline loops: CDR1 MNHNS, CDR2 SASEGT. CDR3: CASSEPGTGGAKNIQYF. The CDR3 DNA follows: TGTGCCAGCAGTGAGCCCGGGACAGGGGGGGCCAAAAACATTCAGTACTTC.

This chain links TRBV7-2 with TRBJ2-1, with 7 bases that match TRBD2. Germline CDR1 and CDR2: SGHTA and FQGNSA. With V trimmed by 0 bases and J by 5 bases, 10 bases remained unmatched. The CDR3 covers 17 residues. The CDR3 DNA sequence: TGTGCCAGCAGCTTAGCGCTTGGCGCGGGAGTCGACAATGAGCAGTTCTTC. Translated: CASSLALGAGVDNEQFF.

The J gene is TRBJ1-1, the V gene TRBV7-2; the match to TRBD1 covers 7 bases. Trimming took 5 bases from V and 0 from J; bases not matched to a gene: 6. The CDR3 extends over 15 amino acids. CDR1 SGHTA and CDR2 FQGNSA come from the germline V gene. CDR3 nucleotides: TGTGCCAGCAGCCCCCAGGGACAGCTGAACACTGAAGCTTTCTTT. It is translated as CASSPQGQLNTEAFF.

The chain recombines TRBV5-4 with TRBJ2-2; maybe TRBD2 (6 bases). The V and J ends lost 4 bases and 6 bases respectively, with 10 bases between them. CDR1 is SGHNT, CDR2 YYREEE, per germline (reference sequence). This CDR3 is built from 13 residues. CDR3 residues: CASSRWGAGELFF. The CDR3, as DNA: TGTGCCAGCAGCCGCTGGGGGGCCGGGGAGCTGTTTTTT.

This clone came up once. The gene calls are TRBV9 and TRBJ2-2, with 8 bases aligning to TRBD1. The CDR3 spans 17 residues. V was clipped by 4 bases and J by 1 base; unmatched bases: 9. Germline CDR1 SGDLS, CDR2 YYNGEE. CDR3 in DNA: TGTGCCAGCAGCAAACTCCCCGGGACAGGGAACACCGGGGAGCTGTTTTTT. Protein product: CASSKLPGTGNTGELFF.

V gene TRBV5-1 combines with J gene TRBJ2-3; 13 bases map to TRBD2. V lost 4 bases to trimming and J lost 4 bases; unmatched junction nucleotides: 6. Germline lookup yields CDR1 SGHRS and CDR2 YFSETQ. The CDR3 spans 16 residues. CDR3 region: CASSPGLAGSADTQYF. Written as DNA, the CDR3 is TGCGCCAGCAGCCCGGGACTAGCGGGATCGGCAGATACGCAGTATTTT. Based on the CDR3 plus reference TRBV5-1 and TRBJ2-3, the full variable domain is KAGVTQTPRYLIKTRGQQVTLSCSPISGHRSVSWYQQTPGQGLQFLFEYFSETQRNKGNFPGRFSGRQFSNSRSEMNVSTLELGDSALYLCASSPGLAGSADTQYFGPGTRLTVL.

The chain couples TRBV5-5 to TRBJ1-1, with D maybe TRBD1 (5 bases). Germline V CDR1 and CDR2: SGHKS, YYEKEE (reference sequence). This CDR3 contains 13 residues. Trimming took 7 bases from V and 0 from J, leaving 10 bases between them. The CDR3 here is CASEQDLNTEAFF. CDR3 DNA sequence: TGTGCCAGCGAACAGGATCTGAACACTGAAGCTTTCTTT.

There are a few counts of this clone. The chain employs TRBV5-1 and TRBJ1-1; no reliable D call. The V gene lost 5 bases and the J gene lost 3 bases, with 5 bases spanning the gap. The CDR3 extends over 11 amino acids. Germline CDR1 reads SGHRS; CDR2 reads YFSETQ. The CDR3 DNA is TGCGCCAGCAGTTCTCACACTGAAGCTTTCTTT. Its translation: CASSSHTEAFF.

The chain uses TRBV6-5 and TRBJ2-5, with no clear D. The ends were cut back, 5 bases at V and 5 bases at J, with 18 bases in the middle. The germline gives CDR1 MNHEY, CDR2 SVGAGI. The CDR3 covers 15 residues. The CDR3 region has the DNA TGTGCCAGCAGTCACCAAAACTCGGGTCGGGAGACCCAGTACTTC. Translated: CASSHQNSGRETQYF.